This T cell receptor (beta chain) is from a study of blood T cell repertoires in COVID-19. Study information: Sample material is recorded as cDNA or gDNA derived from T cells, B-cell-depleted T cells, or PBMCs.

Trimming took 5 bases from V and 0 from J, leaving 7 bases between them. Germline CDR1 MRHNA, CDR2 SNTAGT. There are 14 residues in the CDR3. This clone showed up just a few times. The method was immunoSEQ multiplex PCR; TCRdb's version includes in-frame clones alone and lacks a portion of them. The sample contains approximately 100,000 clones, around 82% of which appear only once. The TCR originated in a woman aged 50 to 60 with acute or convalescent COVID-19. The rearrangement links TRBV6-4 to TRBJ2-2, with D unresolved. The sequencing input was peripheral blood. Written as DNA, the CDR3 is TGTGCCAGCAGTCCTTACACGAACACCGGGGAGCTGTTTTTT. It yields the protein CASSPYTNTGELFF.